This note documents a single T cell receptor beta chain sequence. Germline V lookup: CDR1 SGHTA, CDR2 FQGNSA. CDR3 length equals 20 residues. The V gene lost 0 bases and the J gene lost 2 bases, with 22 bases spanning the gap. The data stem from a study of shared clonotypes between healthy human individuals. Data came from immunoSEQ multiplex PCR; TCRdb stores just in-frame clones and leaves some out. The sample shows about a million clones, under 80% of them seen only once. The chain joins TRBV7-2 to TRBJ1-4; possible D gene TRBD1, 5 bases. Input material: memory CD4+ T cells sorted from blood. Stated subset: CD45RA-negative fraction. This TCR derives from a man between 18 and 35 years old in good health. CDR3 amino acids: CASSLAGGGQGPHTNEKLFF. The CDR3 DNA reads as TGTGCCAGCAGCTTAGCGGGGGGTGGGCAGGGCCCCCATACTAATGAAAAACTGTTTTTT.